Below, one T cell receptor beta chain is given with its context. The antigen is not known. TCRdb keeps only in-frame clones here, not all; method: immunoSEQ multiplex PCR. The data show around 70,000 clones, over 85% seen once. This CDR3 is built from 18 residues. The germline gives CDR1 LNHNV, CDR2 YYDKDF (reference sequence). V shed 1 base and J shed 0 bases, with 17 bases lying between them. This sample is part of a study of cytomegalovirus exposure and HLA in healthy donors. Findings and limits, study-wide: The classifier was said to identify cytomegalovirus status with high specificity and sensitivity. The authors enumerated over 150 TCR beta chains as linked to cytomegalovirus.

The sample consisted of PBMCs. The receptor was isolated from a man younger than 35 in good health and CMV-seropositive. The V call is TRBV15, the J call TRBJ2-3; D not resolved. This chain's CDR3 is CATSRAHTRDLSTDTQYF. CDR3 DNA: TGTGCCACCAGCAGAGCCCATACCAGAGACTTAAGCACAGATACGCAGTATTTT.